Below are 4 T cell receptor beta chains sequenced from a single sample in a study of blood T cell repertoires in COVID-19. Some clones are missing from TCRdb's copy, which holds only in-frame ones; the method was immunoSEQ multiplex PCR. Among over 150,000 clones listed, approximately 82% were seen once. Sequencing used peripheral blood. These receptors were obtained from a human donor in a cohort sampled during active COVID-19.

V is TRBV20-1 and J is TRBJ1-2; D is undetermined. Germline CDR1 DFQATT, CDR2 SNEGSKA (reference sequence). Trimming took off 5 bases at V and 7 bases at J, with 8 bases between the two ends. This CDR3 is 10 amino acids long. The CDR3 DNA follows: TGCAGTGCTGTGTGGGCTGGCTACACCTTC. It codes for CSAVWAGYTF.

The rearrangement joins TRBV5-6 to TRBJ2-1; no firm D call. Germline loops: CDR1 SGHDT, CDR2 YYEEEE. The CDR3 has 15 amino acids. Trimming shortened V by 0 bases and J by 0 bases, and 7 bases separated the two germline ends. The CDR3 nucleotides are TGTGCCAGCAGCTTGGGATGGGCCTCCTACAATGAGCAGTTCTTC. Amino acids: CASSLGWASYNEQFF. The full variable domain, its missing parts supplied by reference TRBV5-6 and TRBJ2-1, is DAGVTQSPTHLIKTRGQQVTLRCSPKSGHDTVSWYQQALGQGPQFIFQYYEEEERQRGNFPDRFSGHQFPNYSSELNVNALLLGDSALYLCASSLGWASYNEQFFGPGTRLTVL.

The CDR3 here is CSVGQGGSYNEQFF. The CDR3 DNA sequence: TGCAGCGTTGGACAGGGTGGTTCCTACAATGAGCAGTTCTTC. The chain couples TRBV29-1 to TRBJ2-1, with TRBD1 matching over 7 bases. V shed 4 bases and J 1 base; nucleotides not matched to a gene: 4. This CDR3 region has 14 residues. Germline CDR1 reads SQVTM; CDR2 reads ANQGSEA.

The rearrangement joins TRBV18 to TRBJ2-7, with 11 bases identical to TRBD2. Germline V CDR1 and CDR2: KGHSH, LQKENI. Unmatched junction bases numbered 7, after V lost 3 bases and J lost 6 bases. CDR3 length: 15 residues. The CDR3 protein is CASSPTTSGRPEQYF. DNA for the CDR3: TGTGCCAGCTCACCTACAACTAGCGGGAGACCCGAGCAGTACTTC.